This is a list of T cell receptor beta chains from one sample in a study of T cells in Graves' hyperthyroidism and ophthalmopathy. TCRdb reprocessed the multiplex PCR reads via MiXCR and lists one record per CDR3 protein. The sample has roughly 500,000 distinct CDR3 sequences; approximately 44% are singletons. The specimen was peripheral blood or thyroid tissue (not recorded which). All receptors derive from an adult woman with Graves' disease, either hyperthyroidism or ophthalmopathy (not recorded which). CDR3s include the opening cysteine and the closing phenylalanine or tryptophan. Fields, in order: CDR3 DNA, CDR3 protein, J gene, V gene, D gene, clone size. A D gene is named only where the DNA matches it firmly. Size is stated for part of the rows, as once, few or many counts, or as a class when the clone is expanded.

TGTGCCACCGCGAGGACTAGCGGGCGGGGGGATACGCAGTATTTT	CATARTSGRGDTQYF	TRBJ2-3	TRBV15	TRBD2	-
TGTGCCAGCAGCTTAGGGTTGAGGTCCTCAACTAATGAAAAACTGTTTTTT	CASSLGLRSSTNEKLFF	TRBJ1-4	TRBV11-2	-	-
TGTGCCAGCAGGGTTGGGGGACAGGGCAGGGCTGAAGCTTTCTTT	CASRVGGQGRAEAFF	TRBJ1-1	TRBV7-8	TRBD1	-
TGTGCCAGTAGGGAAGACCGACCGGGTGAAAAACTGTTTTTT	CASREDRPGEKLFF	TRBJ1-4	TRBV19	-	many
TGCAGTGCTAGTCTCCGGGACAGGGGAAGAAGAATCGGCAATCAGCCCCAGCATTTT	CSASLRDRGRRIGNQPQHF	TRBJ1-5	TRBV20-1	TRBD1	many
TGTGCCACCAGCAGGACCGACAGGTCCGGGGAGCTGTTTTTT	CATSRTDRSGELFF	TRBJ2-2	TRBV15	-	many
TGCGCCAGCAGCCACCCGAGGGGGGGACAGGGTGTTTCTGGGGCCAACGTCCTGACTTTC	CASSHPRGGQGVSGANVLTF	TRBJ2-6	TRBV4-1	TRBD1	many
TGTGCCATCAGGAGGGATATCTCTGGAAACACCATATATTTT	CAIRRDISGNTIYF	TRBJ1-3	TRBV10-3	-	few
TGTGCCAGCAGTCTTAGGGGCAGGGGGCTACAAGAGACCCAGTACTTC	CASSLRGRGLQETQYF	TRBJ2-5	TRBV2	TRBD1	many
TGCGCCAGCAGCTTGGATCGCAGAGCCTACGAGCAGTACTTC	CASSLDRRAYEQYF	TRBJ2-7	TRBV5-1	-	many
TGTGCCAGCAGCCCTACCGGGACAGAGAATCAGCCCCAGCATTTT	CASSPTGTENQPQHF	TRBJ1-5	TRBV7-8	TRBD1	-
TGTGCCACGAGGGACAGCTATAATTCACCCCTCCACTTT	CATRDSYNSPLHF	TRBJ1-6	TRBV19	TRBD1	-
TGTGCCAGCAGCTTACGCCAAGACGAGCAGTACTTC	CASSLRQDEQYF	TRBJ2-7	TRBV7-9	-	many
TGTGCCACCAGTGTTACAGGCCCAGCTGGCTACACCTTC	CATSVTGPAGYTF	TRBJ1-2	TRBV24-1	-	-
TGTGCCAGCAGTGAGGGGGAACCTTCACCCCTCCACTTT	CASSEGEPSPLHF	TRBJ1-6	TRBV2	-	once
TGTGCCAGCAGCGCCCCGGGGTGGACTGAAGCTTTCTTT	CASSAPGWTEAFF	TRBJ1-1	TRBV9	-	once
TGTGCCAGCAGTTTAGACCCCGGGAACGGGGAGACCCAGTACTTC	CASSLDPGNGETQYF	TRBJ2-5	TRBV12-3/TRBV12-4	-	-
TGTGCCAGCAGCGCCGGGAGGCCCTACGAGCAGTACTTC	CASSAGRPYEQYF	TRBJ2-7	TRBV7-2	TRBD2	-
TGCAGCGTTGCCCCGATAGGGTTCGAGCAGTACTTC	CSVAPIGFEQYF	TRBJ2-7	TRBV29-1	-	-
TGTGCCAGCAGTGGGACTAGCAATCAGCCCCAGCATTTT	CASSGTSNQPQHF	TRBJ1-5	TRBV6-1	-	many
TGTGCCAGCAGCTTGGGCGTCGGGGGGGCAGGCACAGATACGCAGTATTTT	CASSLGVGGAGTDTQYF	TRBJ2-3	TRBV5-6	TRBD2	-
TGTGCCAGCAGCCCCCCTAGCGGGGAGATTTCACCCCTCCACTTT	CASSPPSGEISPLHF	TRBJ1-6	TRBV7-9	-	-
TGTGCCAGCAGCTACGGGACAGGGAATGGCTACACCTTC	CASSYGTGNGYTF	TRBJ1-2	TRBV2	TRBD1	few
TGTGCCAGCAGCTTACGACAGGGGGGCGGCCACACCGGGGAGCTGTTTTTT	CASSLRQGGGHTGELFF	TRBJ2-2	TRBV7-2	TRBD1	-
TGTGCCACCAGCAGATTGGGACAGGGGGACTATGGCTACACCTTC	CATSRLGQGDYGYTF	TRBJ1-2	TRBV15	TRBD1	-
TGCGCCAGCAGCTTAGGACAGGCCAGGGAGACCCAGTACTTC	CASSLGQARETQYF	TRBJ2-5	TRBV5-1	TRBD1	many
TGTGCCAGCAATCTACTAGCGCCTAGCTCTGGGGCCAACGTCCTGACTTTC	CASNLLAPSSGANVLTF	TRBJ2-6	TRBV6-6	TRBD2	many
TGTGCCAGCAGCCCGCTCTCTCTTACTAGAGGAGCCGAGCAGTACTTC	CASSPLSLTRGAEQYF	TRBJ2-7	TRBV28	-	-
TGTGCCAGCAGCCTCCCGGGGGCCTACGAGCAGTACTTC	CASSLPGAYEQYF	TRBJ2-7	TRBV7-6	-	many
TGTGCCAGCAGCTTATCCAGGACGGGAAAACGGGTGACCCAGTACTTC	CASSLSRTGKRVTQYF	TRBJ2-5	TRBV7-2	-	many
TGTGCTAGCAGCTTAAATGAACGTTCACCCCTCCACTTT	CASSLNERSPLHF	TRBJ1-6	TRBV7-7	-	many
TGTGCCACCAGTGACCGCAGGTCCTACGAGCAGTACTTC	CATSDRRSYEQYF	TRBJ2-7	TRBV24-1	-	many
TGTGCCAGCAGCAGAGGGGGGCAGGGGATTGAGACCCAGTACTTC	CASSRGGQGIETQYF	TRBJ2-5	TRBV7-9	-	-
TGCAGTGCTACCAGGACAGGGGTCCGGGGCTACACCTTC	CSATRTGVRGYTF	TRBJ1-2	TRBV20-1	TRBD1	-
TGCGCCAGCAGTCCAGGGGAGGCCGGTGGGAAACTGTTTTTT	CASSPGEAGGKLFF	TRBJ1-4	TRBV7-9	-	-
TGCGCCAGCAGCGTAAGCGAGGCCGGGGAGCTGTTTTTT	CASSVSEAGELFF	TRBJ2-2	TRBV5-1	-	-
TGTGCCAGCAGCTTAGAGGGGGAGACAGGGAGGCGAGAGACCCAGTACTTC	CASSLEGETGRRETQYF	TRBJ2-5	TRBV7-2	-	-
TGCGCCAGCAGCTTCCGGACTAGCGGGATCTCTTACGAGCAGTACTTC	CASSFRTSGISYEQYF	TRBJ2-7	TRBV4-1	TRBD2	many
TGTGCCAGCAGTTCAGGACGGTACACTGAAGCTTTC	CASSSGRYTEAF	TRBJ2-6	TRBV12-3/TRBV12-4	-	-
TGCAGCGTTGGGGGGGGCAGGGACGCTGAAGCTTTCTTT	CSVGGGRDAEAFF	TRBJ1-1	TRBV29-1	-	many
TGTGCCAGCAGCCCCTTCCGACAGGGCGGAGAGACCCAGTACTTC	CASSPFRQGGETQYF	TRBJ2-5	TRBV7-9	TRBD1	many
TGTGCCAGCAGTGCGAAGGGACAGGGGATTTCACCCCTCCACTTT	CASSAKGQGISPLHF	TRBJ1-6	TRBV25-1	TRBD1	-
TGCAGTGCCCACCTGGACGCGGCCCCCGAGCAGTACTTC	CSAHLDAAPEQYF	TRBJ2-7	TRBV20-1	-	-
TGTGCCAGCAGCCCGGGACGGAACTATGGCTACACCTTC	CASSPGRNYGYTF	TRBJ1-2	TRBV14	-	many
TGCAGTGCTCAGACAGCCATTGAAGCTTTCTTT	CSAQTAIEAFF	TRBJ1-1	TRBV20-1	-	many
TGTGCCGGCACTACAGGGTTGTATGGCTACACCTTC	CAGTTGLYGYTF	TRBJ1-2	TRBV6-8	-	-
TGTGCCAGCAGTTGGGGGCGTGTCAGCCAAGAGACCCAGTACTTC	CASSWGRVSQETQYF	TRBJ2-5	TRBV7-2	-	-
TGTGCCAGCAGCACCGGGACCTTGGGAAATGAGCAGTTCTTC	CASSTGTLGNEQFF	TRBJ2-1	TRBV9	-	-